Reported below is one T cell receptor beta chain. What it binds is not known. These data belong to a study of radiation and T cells in renal cell carcinoma. Study summary: Nephrectomy followed 15 Gy stereotactic body radiation by 4 weeks. Study observations and caveats: From baseline, blood top tumor clonotypes peaked at 2 weeks post-radiation.

Noted time point: baseline pretreatment blood. As to treatment: 15 Gy SBRT to primary tumor, nephrectomy 4 weeks later. Radiation-treated patients gave blood at baseline, week 2 and week 4. Clear cell pathology was present in this patient's renal cell carcinoma. Clones were sequenced by immunoSEQ multiplex PCR, and TCRdb holds only the in-frame ones, with some missing. Here the sample spans about 140,000 clones, 75% to 90% being singletons. Deletions cut 2 bases from V and 4 bases from J, with 18 bases between. CDR1 and CDR2 from the germline V gene are GTSNPN and SVGIG (reference sequence). This CDR3 is built from 16 residues.

The sample consisted of blood, taken from a patient whose treatment included radiotherapy and nephrectomy. The receptor was derived from a woman aged 50 to 65 with renal cell carcinoma. This rearrangement joins TRBV30 to TRBJ1-5; D possibly corresponds to TRBD1 (6 bases). The CDR3 here is CAWSLGGAGRNQPQHF. The CDR3 DNA sequence: TGTGCCTGGAGTTTGGGGGGGGCAGGGAGGAATCAGCCCCAGCATTTT.